The next 7 T cell receptor beta chains were all read from a single sample in a study of blood T cells in healthy people across ages. PCR was performed a second time for about 6 to 12 cycles using a sample-barcoded 5' primer and a J-beta primer mix. TCRdb analysed the 5' RACE reads with MiXCR anew, one entry per CDR3 protein. The table lists hundreds of thousands of distinct CDR3 sequences, more than 25% of them singletons. What was sequenced was blood. The receptors were sampled from a woman aged 80 or older in good health.

CDR3 nucleotide sequence: TGCAGTGCACAGGGGGACAGGGGGCGAGATCAGCCCCAGCATTTT. As protein: CSAQGDRGRDQPQHF. The chain combines TRBV20-1 with TRBJ1-5, with 12 bases identical to TRBD1. This CDR3 contains 15 residues. The germline V gene encodes CDR1 DFQATT and CDR2 SNEGSKA (reference sequence). Germline trimming cut 6 bases from V and 5 bases from J; bases unmatched to any gene: 8.

In this sample, this clonotype turned up many times. The rearrangement uses TRBV6-2 or TRBV6-3 and TRBJ2-6; D could derive from TRBD1 or TRBD2 (6 bases each). Trimming took 6 bases from V and 2 from J, leaving 11 bases between them. This CDR3 has 15 residues. The germline gives CDR1 MNHEY, CDR2 SVGEGT. CDR3 nucleotides: TGTGCCAGCAGGGATGGGGGGCCTGGGGCCAACGTCCTGACTTTC. Translation: CASRDGGPGANVLTF.

This clonotype was seen at least ten times. The genes are TRBV20-1 and TRBJ2-7; D may be TRBD2 (6 bases). Germline V CDR1 and CDR2: DFQATT, SNEGSKA (reference sequence). CDR3 length: 13 amino acids. Trimming stripped 3 bases from V and 6 bases from J, with 15 bases between. The CDR3 DNA reads TGCAGTGCTAGGGCCCCGCGGGGATTCGAGCAGTACTTC. Its translation: CSARAPRGFEQYF.

The chain employs TRBV7-2 and TRBJ1-6; 7 nucleotides align to TRBD1. The CDR3 extends over 18 amino acids. Germline CDR1 reads SGHTA; CDR2 reads FQGNSA. V dropped 5 bases and J dropped 8; count of bases not matched to a gene: 18. The CDR3 here is CASSPNRQGERSYSPLHF. CDR3 nucleotides: TGTGCCAGCAGCCCAAACCGACAGGGAGAGAGATCATATTCACCCCTCCACTTT.

Regarding this clonotype: A much larger clone lies one base from this, so it may be a read error. The chain is built from TRBV4-3 and TRBJ2-6, with D tentatively TRBD1 (5 bases). CDR3 length: 18 amino acids. The germline V gene encodes CDR1 LGHNA and CDR2 YSLEER. CDR3 DNA: TGCGCCAGCAGCAAAGGCTGGGATAAACCCGCTGGGGCCAACGTCCGGACTTTC. The encoded protein is CASSKGWDKPAGANVRTF.

This clonotype was counted a few times. The chain uses TRBV5-1 and TRBJ2-2; TRBD2 is a possible D gene (7 bases). Germline loops: CDR1 SGHRS, CDR2 YFSETQ. There are 15 residues in the CDR3. V lost 5 bases and J 1 base, leaving 12 bases between the germline ends. The CDR3 sequence: CASRSGGQNTGELFF. The CDR3 nucleotides read TGCGCCAGCAGATCGGGGGGCCAGAACACCGGGGAGCTGTTTTTT. Together with reference TRBV5-1 and TRBJ2-2, the CDR3 gives the full variable domain: KAGVTQTPRYLIKTRGQQVTLSCSPISGHRSVSWYQQTPGQGLQFLFEYFSETQRNKGNFPGRFSGRQFSNSRSEMNVSTLELGDSALYLCASRSGGQNTGELFFGEGSRLTVL.

In the case of this clonotype: A much larger clone is a single base away; this may be a read error. The chain joins TRBV11-2 to TRBJ2-5, with no clear D. The CDR3 is 14 residues long. Per the germline V gene, CDR1 is SGHAT and CDR2 is FQNNGV. Written as DNA, the CDR3 is TGTGCCAGCAGCTTGGGTCTCCTCCAAGAGTCCCAGTACTTC. This sequence encodes CASSLGLLQESQYF.